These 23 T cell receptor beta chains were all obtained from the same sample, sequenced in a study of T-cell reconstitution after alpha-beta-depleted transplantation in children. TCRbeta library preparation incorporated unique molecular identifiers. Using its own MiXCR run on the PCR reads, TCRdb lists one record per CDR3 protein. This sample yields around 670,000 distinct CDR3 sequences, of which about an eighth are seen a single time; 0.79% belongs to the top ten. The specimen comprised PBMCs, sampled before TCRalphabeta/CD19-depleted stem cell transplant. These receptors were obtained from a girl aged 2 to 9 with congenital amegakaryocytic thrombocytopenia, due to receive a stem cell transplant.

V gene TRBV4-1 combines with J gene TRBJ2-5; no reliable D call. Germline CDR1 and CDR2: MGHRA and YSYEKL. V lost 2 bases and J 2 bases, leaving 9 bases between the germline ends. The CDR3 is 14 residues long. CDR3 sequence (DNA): TGCGCCAGCAGCCAATCTCCCTCTCAAGAGACCCAGTACTTC. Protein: CASSQSPSQETQYF.

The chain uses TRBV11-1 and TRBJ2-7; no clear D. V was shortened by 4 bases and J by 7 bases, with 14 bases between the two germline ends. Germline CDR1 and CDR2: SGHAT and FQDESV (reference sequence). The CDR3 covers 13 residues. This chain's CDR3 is CASSSPFAREQYF. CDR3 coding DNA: TGTGCCAGCAGCTCCCCTTTCGCGCGGGAGCAGTACTTC.

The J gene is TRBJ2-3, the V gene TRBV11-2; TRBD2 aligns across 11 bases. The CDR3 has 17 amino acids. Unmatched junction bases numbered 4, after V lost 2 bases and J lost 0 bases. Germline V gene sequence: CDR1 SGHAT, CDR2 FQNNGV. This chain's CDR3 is CASSLRLAGSSTDTQYF. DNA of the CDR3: TGTGCCAGCAGCTTAAGACTAGCGGGGTCTAGCACAGATACGCAGTATTTT.

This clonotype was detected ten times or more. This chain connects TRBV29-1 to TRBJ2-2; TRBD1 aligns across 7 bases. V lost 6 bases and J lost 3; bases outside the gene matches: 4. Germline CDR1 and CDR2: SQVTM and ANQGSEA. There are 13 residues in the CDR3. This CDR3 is CSVRGGDTGELFF. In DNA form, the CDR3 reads TGCAGCGTGAGAGGGGGCGACACCGGGGAGCTGTTTTTT.

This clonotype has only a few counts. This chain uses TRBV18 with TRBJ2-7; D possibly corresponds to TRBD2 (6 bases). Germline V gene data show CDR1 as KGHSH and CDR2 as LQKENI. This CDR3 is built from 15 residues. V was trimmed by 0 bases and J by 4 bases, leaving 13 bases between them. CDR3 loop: CASSPPASGGYEQYF. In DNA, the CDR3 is TGTGCCAGCTCACCACCGGCCTCCGGAGGGTACGAGCAGTACTTC.

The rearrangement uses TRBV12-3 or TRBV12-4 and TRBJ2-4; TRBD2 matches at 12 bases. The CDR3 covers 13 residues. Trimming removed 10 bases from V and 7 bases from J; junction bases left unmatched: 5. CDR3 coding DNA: TGTGCCACCGGTCTAGCGGGGGGGAACATTCAGTACTTC. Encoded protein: CATGLAGGNIQYF.

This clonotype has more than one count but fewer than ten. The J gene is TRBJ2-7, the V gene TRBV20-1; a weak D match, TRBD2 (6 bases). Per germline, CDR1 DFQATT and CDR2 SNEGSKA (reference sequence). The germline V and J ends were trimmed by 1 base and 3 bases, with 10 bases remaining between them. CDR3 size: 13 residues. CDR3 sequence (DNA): TGCAGTGCTAGAGTCGTCGGGAGCTACGAGCAGTACTTC. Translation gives CSARVVGSYEQYF.

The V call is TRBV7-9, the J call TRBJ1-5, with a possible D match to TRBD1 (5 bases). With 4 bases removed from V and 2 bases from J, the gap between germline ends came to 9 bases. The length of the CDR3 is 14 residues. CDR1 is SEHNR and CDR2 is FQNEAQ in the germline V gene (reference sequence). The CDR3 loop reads CASSSDTGNQPQHF. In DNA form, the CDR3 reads TGTGCCAGCAGCTCGGACACGGGCAATCAGCCCCAGCATTTT.

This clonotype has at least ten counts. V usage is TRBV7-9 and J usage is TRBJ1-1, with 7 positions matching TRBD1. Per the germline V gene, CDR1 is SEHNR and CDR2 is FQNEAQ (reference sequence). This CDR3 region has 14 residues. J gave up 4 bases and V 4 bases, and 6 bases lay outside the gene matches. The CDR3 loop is CASSSSRQGTEAFF. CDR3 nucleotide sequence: TGTGCCAGCAGCTCTAGTCGACAGGGCACTGAAGCTTTCTTT. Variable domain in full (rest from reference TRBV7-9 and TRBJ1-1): DTGVSQNPRHKITKRGQNVTFRCDPISEHNRLYWYRQTLGQGPEFLTYFQNEAQLEKSRLLSDRFSAERPKGSFSTLEIQRTEQGDSAMYLCASSSSRQGTEAFFGQGTRLTVV.

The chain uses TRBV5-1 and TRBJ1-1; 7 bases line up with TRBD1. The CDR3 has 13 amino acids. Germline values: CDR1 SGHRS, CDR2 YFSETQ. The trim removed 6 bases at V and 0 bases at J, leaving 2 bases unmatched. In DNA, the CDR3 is TGCGCCAGCAAACAGGGGATGAACACTGAAGCTTTCTTT. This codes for CASKQGMNTEAFF.

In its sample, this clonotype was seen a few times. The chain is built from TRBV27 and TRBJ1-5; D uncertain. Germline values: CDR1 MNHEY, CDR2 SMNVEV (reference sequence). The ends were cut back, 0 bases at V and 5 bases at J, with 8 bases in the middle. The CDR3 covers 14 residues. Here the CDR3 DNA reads TGTGCCAGCAGTTTATCCCTCGCGGATCAGCCCCAGCATTTT. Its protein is CASSLSLADQPQHF.

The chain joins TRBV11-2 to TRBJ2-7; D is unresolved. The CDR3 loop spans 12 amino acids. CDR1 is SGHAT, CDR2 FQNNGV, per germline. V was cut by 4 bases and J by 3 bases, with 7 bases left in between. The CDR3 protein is CASSSWVYEQYF. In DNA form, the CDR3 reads TGTGCCAGCAGCTCATGGGTCTACGAGCAGTACTTC. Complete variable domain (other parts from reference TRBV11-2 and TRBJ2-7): EAGVAQSPRYKIIEKRQSVAFWCNPISGHATLYWYQQILGQGPKLLIQFQNNGVVDDSQLPKDRFSAERLKGVDSTLKIQPAKLEDSAVYLCASSSWVYEQYFGPGTRLTVT.

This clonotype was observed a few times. The CDR3: CASSILAALSYEQYF. In DNA, the CDR3 is TGTGCCAGCAGCATCTTAGCGGCCTTATCCTACGAGCAGTACTTC. The J gene is TRBJ2-7, the V gene TRBV7-2; a possible D gene is TRBD2 (6 bases). Trimming left V 5 bases short and J 1 base short, with 15 bases between. Germline V gives CDR1 SGHTA, CDR2 FQGNSA. The CDR3 is 15 amino acids.

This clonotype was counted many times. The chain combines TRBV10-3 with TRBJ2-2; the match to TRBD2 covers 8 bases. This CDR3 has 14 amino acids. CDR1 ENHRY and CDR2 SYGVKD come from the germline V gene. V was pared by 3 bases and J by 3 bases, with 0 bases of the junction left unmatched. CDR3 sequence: CAISELADTGELFF. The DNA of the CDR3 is TGTGCCATCAGTGAACTAGCGGACACCGGGGAGCTGTTTTTT.

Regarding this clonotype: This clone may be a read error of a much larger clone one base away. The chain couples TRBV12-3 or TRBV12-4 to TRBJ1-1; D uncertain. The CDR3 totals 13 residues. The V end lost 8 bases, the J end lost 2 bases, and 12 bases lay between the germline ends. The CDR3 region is CASGYSRNTEAFF. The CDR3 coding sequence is TGTGCCAGCGGGTACAGCCGAAACACTGAAGCTTTCTTT.

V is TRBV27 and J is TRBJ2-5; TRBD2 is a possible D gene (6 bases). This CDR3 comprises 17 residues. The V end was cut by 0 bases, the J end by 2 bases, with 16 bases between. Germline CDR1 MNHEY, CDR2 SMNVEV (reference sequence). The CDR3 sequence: CASSLSSSGAIQETQYF. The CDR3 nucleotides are TGTGCCAGCAGTTTATCTTCATCGGGAGCAATACAAGAGACCCAGTACTTC.

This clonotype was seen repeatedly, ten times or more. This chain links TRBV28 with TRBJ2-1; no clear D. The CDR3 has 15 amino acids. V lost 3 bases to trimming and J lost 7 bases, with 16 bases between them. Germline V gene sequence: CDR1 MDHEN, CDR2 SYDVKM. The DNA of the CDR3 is TGTGCCAGCAGTTTTTTTGGCTCCCCAGGTAATGAGCAGTTCTTC. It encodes CASSFFGSPGNEQFF. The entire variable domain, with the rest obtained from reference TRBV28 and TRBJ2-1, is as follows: DVKVTQSSRYLVKRTGEKVFLECVQDMDHENMFWYRQDPGLGLRLIYFSYDVKMKEKGDIPEGYSVSREKKERFSLILESASTNQTSMYLCASSFFGSPGNEQFFGPGTRLTVL.

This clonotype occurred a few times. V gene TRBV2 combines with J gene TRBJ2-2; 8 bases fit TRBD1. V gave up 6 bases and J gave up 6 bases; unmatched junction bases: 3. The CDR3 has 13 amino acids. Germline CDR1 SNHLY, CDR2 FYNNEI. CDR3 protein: CASRQTGAGELFF. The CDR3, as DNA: TGTGCCAGCAGGCAGACAGGGGCCGGGGAGCTGTTTTTT.

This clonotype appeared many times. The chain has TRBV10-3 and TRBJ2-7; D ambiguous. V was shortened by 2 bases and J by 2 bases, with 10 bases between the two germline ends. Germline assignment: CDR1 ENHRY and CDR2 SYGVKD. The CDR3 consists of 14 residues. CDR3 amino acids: CAISETDGAYEQYF. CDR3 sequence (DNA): TGTGCCATCAGTGAGACGGACGGCGCCTACGAGCAGTACTTC.

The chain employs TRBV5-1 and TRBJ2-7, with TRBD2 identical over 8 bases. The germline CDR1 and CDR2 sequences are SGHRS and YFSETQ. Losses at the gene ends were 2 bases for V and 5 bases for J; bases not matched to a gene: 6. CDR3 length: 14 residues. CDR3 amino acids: CASSLAGESHEQYF. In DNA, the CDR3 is TGCGCCAGCAGCTTAGCGGGAGAATCCCACGAGCAGTACTTC.

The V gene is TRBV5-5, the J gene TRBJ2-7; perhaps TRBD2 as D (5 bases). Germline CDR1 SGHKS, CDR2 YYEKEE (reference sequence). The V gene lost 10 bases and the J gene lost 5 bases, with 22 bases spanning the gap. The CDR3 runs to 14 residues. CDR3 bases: TGTGCCGGGGAGTGGTGGGGAGTGAAGAACGAGCAGTACTTC. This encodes CAGEWWGVKNEQYF.

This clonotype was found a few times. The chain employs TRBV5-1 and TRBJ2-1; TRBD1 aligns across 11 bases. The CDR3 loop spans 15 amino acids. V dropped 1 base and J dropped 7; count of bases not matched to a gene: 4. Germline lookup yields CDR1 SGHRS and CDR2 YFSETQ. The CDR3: CASSLWGQGENEQFF. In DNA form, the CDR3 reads TGCGCCAGCAGCTTGTGGGGACAGGGGGAGAATGAGCAGTTCTTC.

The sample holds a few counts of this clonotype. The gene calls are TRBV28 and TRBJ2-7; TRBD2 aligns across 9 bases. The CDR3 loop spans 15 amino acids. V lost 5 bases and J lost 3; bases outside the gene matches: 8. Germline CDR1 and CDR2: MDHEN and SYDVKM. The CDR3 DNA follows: TGTGCCAGCAGTCGGGGCCTAGCGGGAATCTACGAGCAGTACTTC. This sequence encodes CASSRGLAGIYEQYF. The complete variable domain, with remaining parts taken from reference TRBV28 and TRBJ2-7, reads DVKVTQSSRYLVKRTGEKVFLECVQDMDHENMFWYRQDPGLGLRLIYFSYDVKMKEKGDIPEGYSVSREKKERFSLILESASTNQTSMYLCASSRGLAGIYEQYFGPGTRLTVT.